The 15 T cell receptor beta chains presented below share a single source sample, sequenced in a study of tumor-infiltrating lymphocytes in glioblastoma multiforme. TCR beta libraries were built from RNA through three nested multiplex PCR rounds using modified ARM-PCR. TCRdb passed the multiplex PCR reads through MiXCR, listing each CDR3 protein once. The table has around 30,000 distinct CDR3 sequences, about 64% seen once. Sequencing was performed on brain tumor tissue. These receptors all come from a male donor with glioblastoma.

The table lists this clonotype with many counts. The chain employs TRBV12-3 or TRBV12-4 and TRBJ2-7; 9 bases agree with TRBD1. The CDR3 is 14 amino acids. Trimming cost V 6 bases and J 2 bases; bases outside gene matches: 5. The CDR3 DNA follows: TGTGCCAGCAGCGGGACAGGGAGAACCTACGAGCAGTACTTC. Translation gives CASSGTGRTYEQYF.

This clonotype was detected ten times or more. CDR3 region: CASGPPSGLFSYEQYF. DNA for the CDR3: TGTGCCAGCGGCCCCCCAAGCGGATTGTTCTCCTACGAGCAGTACTTC. The chain has TRBV28 and TRBJ2-7; D is possibly TRBD2 (5 bases). Germline assignment: CDR1 MDHEN and CDR2 SYDVKM. The V and J ends lost 8 bases and 0 bases respectively, with 20 bases between them. CDR3 size: 16 residues.

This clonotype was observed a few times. This chain's CDR3 is CASSATGDEQYF. The CDR3 region has the DNA TGTGCCAGCAGTGCGACAGGGGACGAGCAGTACTTC. The chain joins TRBV2 to TRBJ2-7; the match to TRBD1 covers 8 bases. Germline CDR1 and CDR2: SNHLY and FYNNEI. Losses at the gene ends were 4 bases for V and 5 bases for J; bases not matched to a gene: 1. The CDR3 length is 12 residues.

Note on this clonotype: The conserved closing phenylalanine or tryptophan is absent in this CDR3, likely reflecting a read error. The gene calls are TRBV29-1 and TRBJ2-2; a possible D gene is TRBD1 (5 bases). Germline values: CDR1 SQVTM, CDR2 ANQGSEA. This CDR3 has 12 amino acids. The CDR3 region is CGAEGDTGELFC. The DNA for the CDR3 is TGCGGCGCCGAAGGGGACACCGGGGAGCTGTTTTGT.

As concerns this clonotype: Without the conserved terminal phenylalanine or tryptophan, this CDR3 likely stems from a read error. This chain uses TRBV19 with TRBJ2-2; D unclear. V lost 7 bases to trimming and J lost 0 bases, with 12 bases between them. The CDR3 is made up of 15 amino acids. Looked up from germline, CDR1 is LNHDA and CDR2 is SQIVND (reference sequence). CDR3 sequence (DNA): TGTGCCAGTAACTCCCGGGCCGCGAACACCGGGGAGCTGTTTTTG. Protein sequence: CASNSRAANTGELFL.

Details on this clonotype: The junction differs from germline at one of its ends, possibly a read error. The CDR3 loop reads CASSQDSYGTGSYEQHF. The DNA of the CDR3 is TGTGCCAGCAGCCAAGATTCCTACGGGACAGGGTCCTACGAGCAGCACTTC. The J gene is TRBJ2-7, the V gene TRBV14; 9 bases match TRBD1. CDR1 and CDR2 from the germline V gene are SGHDN and FVKESK. The CDR3 length is 17 residues.

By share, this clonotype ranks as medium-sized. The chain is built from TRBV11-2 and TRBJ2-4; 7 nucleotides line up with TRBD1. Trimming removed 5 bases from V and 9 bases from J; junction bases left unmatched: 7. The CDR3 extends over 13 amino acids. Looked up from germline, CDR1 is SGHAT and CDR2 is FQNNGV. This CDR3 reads CASSTGEEGIQYF. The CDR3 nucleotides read TGTGCCAGCAGCACAGGGGAAGAAGGCATTCAGTACTTC.

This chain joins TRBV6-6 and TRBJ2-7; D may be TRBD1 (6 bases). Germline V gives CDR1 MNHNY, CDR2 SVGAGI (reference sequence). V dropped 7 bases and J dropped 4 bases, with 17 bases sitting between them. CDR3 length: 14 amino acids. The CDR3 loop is CASTPGRGGYEQYF. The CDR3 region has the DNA TGTGCCAGCACCCCGGGCAGGGGCGGGTACGAGCAGTACTTC.

The CDR3: CASSYIGRRRGSPLHF. CDR3 DNA sequence: TGTGCCAGCAGTTACATCGGCAGGAGGCGCGGTTCACCCCTCCACTTT. This chain joins TRBV6-5 and TRBJ1-6; D gene unclear. The CDR3 length is 16 residues. The V gene lost 2 bases and the J gene lost 9 bases, with 17 bases spanning the gap. CDR1 and CDR2 (germline): MNHEY, SVGAGI.

DNA for the CDR3: TGTGCCAGCAGCTTATACAGCGACTATGGCTACACCTTC. Translating it yields CASSLYSDYGYTF. This chain links TRBV11-2 with TRBJ1-2, with unresolved D. The CDR3 consists of 13 residues. The V end was cut by 2 bases, the J end by 3 bases, with 7 bases between. Germline loops: CDR1 SGHAT, CDR2 FQNNGV.

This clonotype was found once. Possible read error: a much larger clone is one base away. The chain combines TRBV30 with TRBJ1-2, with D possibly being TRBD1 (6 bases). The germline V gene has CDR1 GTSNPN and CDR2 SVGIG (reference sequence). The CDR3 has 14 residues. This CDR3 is CASEGGRRYYGYIF. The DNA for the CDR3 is TGTGCCTCGGAGGGGGGCCGACGATACTATGGCTACATCTTC.

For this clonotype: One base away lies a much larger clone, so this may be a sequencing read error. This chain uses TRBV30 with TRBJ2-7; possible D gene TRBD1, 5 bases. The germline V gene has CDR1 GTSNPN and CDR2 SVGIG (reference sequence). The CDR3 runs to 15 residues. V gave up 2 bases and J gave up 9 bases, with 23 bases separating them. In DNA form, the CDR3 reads TGTGCCTGGAGTTATCGTCTGGGGCTCCTACCGGTGCAGTACTTC. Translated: CAWSYRLGLLPVQYF. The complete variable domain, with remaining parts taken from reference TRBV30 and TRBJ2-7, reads SQTIHQWPATLVQPVGSPLSLECTVEGTSNPNLYWYRQAAGRGLQLLFYSVGIGQISSEVPQNLSASRPQDRQFILSSKKLLLSDSGFYLCAWSYRLGLLPVQYFGPGTRLTVT.

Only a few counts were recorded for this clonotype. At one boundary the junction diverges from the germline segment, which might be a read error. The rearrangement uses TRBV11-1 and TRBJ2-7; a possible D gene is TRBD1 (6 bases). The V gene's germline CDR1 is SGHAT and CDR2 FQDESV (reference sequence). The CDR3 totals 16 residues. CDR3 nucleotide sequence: TGTGCCAGCAGCCCTGGGGGCCCAGGGTCGGAATACGGGCAGTACTTC. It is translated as CASSPGGPGSEYGQYF.

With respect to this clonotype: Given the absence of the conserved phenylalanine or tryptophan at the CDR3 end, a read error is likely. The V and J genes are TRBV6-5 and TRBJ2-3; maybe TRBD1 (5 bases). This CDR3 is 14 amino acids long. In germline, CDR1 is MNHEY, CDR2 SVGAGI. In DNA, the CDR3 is TGTGCCAGCAGTTACCGGGCAGGGTCAGATGCGCAGTATTTG. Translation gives CASSYRAGSDAQYL.

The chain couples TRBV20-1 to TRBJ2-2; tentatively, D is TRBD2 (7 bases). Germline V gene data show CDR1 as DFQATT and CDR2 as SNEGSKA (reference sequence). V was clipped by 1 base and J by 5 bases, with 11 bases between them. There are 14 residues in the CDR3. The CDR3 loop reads CSARGGRETGELFF. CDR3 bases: TGCAGTGCTAGAGGGGGGCGGGAGACCGGGGAGCTGTTTTTT.